The present T cell receptor (beta chain) was sequenced within a study of neurological immune-mediated disorders (dated by TCRdb to the late 2010s). About the full investigation: Of the 35 or so multiple sclerosis patients, some 30 had relapsing-remitting MS and 3 had secondary progressive MS. Of the roughly 68 subjects in the cohort, about 14 were HAM/TSP patients, some 35 were multiple sclerosis patients, and approximately 20 were healthy controls. Peripheral blood TCR-beta repertoires from HTLV-I-associated myelopathy (HAM/TSP) patients, multiple sclerosis patients and healthy controls were compared by UMI-based sequencing. Alongside PBMC samples, the set of fewer than 110 TCR-beta libraries contained longitudinal samples, technical triplicates, and paired CD4+ and CD8+ T-cell subsets that had been sorted. What the study reported, not specific to this receptor: No identical CDR3 amino acid sequences were shared among expanded clones across subjects, suggesting private TCR-beta repertoires in all groups. Phylogenetic analysis grouped repertoires from 18 of 34 MS patients into a cluster of related CDR3 sequences, suggesting a possible repertoire-level signature. No association of the MS cluster with clinical or MRI features was observed, and the need for larger cohorts was stated by the authors. TCR clonal expansion was highest in HAM/TSP patients and lowest in MS patients, with MS patients falling below even healthy controls.

CDR1 and CDR2 are read off the germline V gene as MGHRA and YSYEKL. Trimming leaves V shorter by 2 bases and J shorter by 0 bases, with the junction holding 1 base beyond the gene matches. From the cysteine through the phenylalanine, the CDR3 covers 15 amino acids. The kept DNA is CDR3 alone, 45 bases in frame from the first base. For the unsorted PBMC libraries, 2 million PBMCs were stored in RNAlater at -80 degrees C until RNA extraction and were used to generate the libraries. The multiple sclerosis patients were enrolled in a US clinical protocol that used magnetic resonance imaging to evaluate disease progression. PBMCs were separated from peripheral blood using Ficoll-Hypaque density gradient centrifugation and then cryopreserved in liquid nitrogen. This clonotype was counted at least ten times. Its recognized antigen is unknown. The record has no base qualities; no much larger clone is one base away.

cDNA synthesis used template-switch 5'RACE with a primer carrying a 10-nucleotide random unique molecular identifier tagging each TCR transcript. Every sequencing run yielded over 170 million TCR-beta sequences covering 15-18 subjects. The RNeasy kit was used to extract total RNA. The KAPA Real-time Library Amplification kit was used to amplify TCR-beta VDJ regions with primers for the TCR constant region and the 5'RACE anchor. Sample indexes and Illumina adaptors were added in a first PCR, after which library yield was increased in a second PCR. After purification with Ampure beads, the TCR product of roughly 650 bp was size-selected on a 2% E-gel SizeSelection system. Before pooling, libraries had their quality checked on a Bioanalyzer, their concentration measured with Qubit, and their quantity determined with the Kapa Library Quantification kit. An Illumina HiSeq 2500 was used to sequence the libraries paired-end at 2 x 150 bp. To increase sequence diversity, about 23-30% phiX was spiked into each library pool. In the source study's methods: The quality-filtered reads were processed with the UMI-based MiGEC pipeline, whose error correction step removed more than 80% of the raw TCR sequences. IMGT germline references were used for aligning VDJ genes, and each clonotype was defined as a unique CDR3 amino acid sequence together with its V-J genes. Clonal expansion, Shannon diversity and CDR3 relatedness were evaluated with VDJtools (CalcPairwiseDistances, ClusterSamples), while phylogenetic trees were built in CLCbio workbench. A clone was classed as expanded if it had 8 or more unique UMIs, a cutoff based on coefficient-of-variation modelling across technical triplicates. TCRdb passed the public sequencing reads through fastp at Q25 and MiXCR, retaining productive beta sequences. Records with the same CDR3 protein are collapsed into one entry carrying the most frequent genes and DNA. The V and J calls here are based on TCRdb, not the publication. In all, the sample holds nearly 60,000 distinct CDR3 sequences, and more than 3% of those were seen once. Around 7.5% of the sample rests with the top ten.

Sequenced: PBMCs. The sequence came from a woman aged 55-69 years with multiple sclerosis. The sequence joins TRBV4-1 to TRBJ1-5, and TRBD1 aligns with 7 junction nucleotides. The encoded CDR3 is CASSQRDSSNQPQHF. The nucleotides read TGCGCCAGCAGCCAACGGGACAGTAGCAATCAGCCCCAGCATTTT.